This passage covers 25 T cell receptor beta chains from one sample sequenced in a study of T cells after somatic rescue of genetic block. Sequenced by immunoSEQ multiplex PCR; TCRdb stores in-frame clones only, minus some. Of around 100,000 clones in the sample, approximately 90% were seen once. Input material: peripheral blood mononuclear cells (PBMCs). The receptors originated from a woman aged 18-29 years.

V and J are TRBV28 and TRBJ2-7; 7 bases agree with TRBD1. Per the germline V gene, CDR1 is MDHEN and CDR2 is SYDVKM. The CDR3 is 13 residues long. Trimming cost V 6 bases and J 5 bases; bases outside gene matches: 7. This CDR3 is CASRTGTKNEQYF. The CDR3 bases are TGTGCCAGCAGGACAGGGACAAAGAACGAGCAGTACTTC. The entire variable domain, with the rest obtained from reference TRBV28 and TRBJ2-7, is as follows: DVKVTQSSRYLVKRTGEKVFLECVQDMDHENMFWYRQDPGLGLRLIYFSYDVKMKEKGDIPEGYSVSREKKERFSLILESASTNQTSMYLCASRTGTKNEQYFGPGTRLTVT.

DNA of the CDR3: TGTGCCAGCAGCTTAGCGGGCAGGCCCCACTATGGCTACACCTTC. This encodes CASSLAGRPHYGYTF. The chain carries TRBV7-2 and TRBJ1-2, with unresolved D. Per germline, CDR1 SGHTA and CDR2 FQGNSA. The V gene lost 0 bases and the J gene lost 3 bases, with 11 bases spanning the gap. The CDR3 covers 15 residues.

The genes are TRBV10-3 and TRBJ1-5; maybe TRBD1 (5 bases). The CDR3 runs to 16 residues. Germline CDR1 ENHRY, CDR2 SYGVKD. The germline V and J ends were trimmed by 3 bases and 3 bases, with 15 bases remaining between them. The CDR3 DNA follows: TGTGCCATCAGTGATGGGTCAGCGGGGGTCAATCAGCCCCAGCATTTT. Translating gives CAISDGSAGVNQPQHF.

The rearrangement links TRBV5-4 to TRBJ2-6; D remains unclear. Trimming took off 4 bases at V and 0 bases at J, with 14 bases between the two ends. Looked up from germline, CDR1 is SGHNT and CDR2 is YYREEE (reference sequence). The CDR3 has 17 amino acids. The CDR3 loop reads CASSRSHALSGANVLTF. For the CDR3, the DNA is TGTGCCAGCAGCCGCAGTCATGCTCTCTCTGGGGCCAACGTCCTGACTTTC.

V gene TRBV7-3 combines with J gene TRBJ2-1; no clear D gene. The CDR3 has 15 amino acids. Trimming removed 2 bases at V and 4 bases at J, with 12 bases between. Germline-derived CDR1 and CDR2 are SGHTA and FQGTGA. The CDR3 nucleotides are TGTGCCAGCAGCTTATCATCATCGAGGTACAATGAGCAGTTCTTC. Amino acids: CASSLSSSRYNEQFF.

The chain carries TRBV23-1 and TRBJ1-2; possibly TRBD1 for D (5 bases). TRBV23-1 is reported as an ORF; its role is uncertain. The CDR3 contains 14 residues. The V gene lost 0 bases and the J gene lost 3 bases, with 8 bases spanning the gap. The CDR3 DNA reads as TGCGCCAGCAGTCAATCTCGGGGGGACTATGGCTACACCTTC. Encoded protein: CASSQSRGDYGYTF.

The chain links TRBV19 to TRBJ2-3; D ambiguous. The CDR3 runs 14 residues. Looked up from germline, CDR1 is LNHDA and CDR2 is SQIVND (reference sequence). Trimming cost V 5 bases and J 6 bases, with 15 bases left between them. DNA of the CDR3: TGTGCCAGTAGTGAGAACAACTCCAGGGATACGCAGTATTTT. This codes for CASSENNSRDTQYF.

This sequence joins TRBV29-1 and TRBJ2-3; D gene unclear. Germline V lookup: CDR1 SQVTM, CDR2 ANQGSEA. V dropped 7 bases and J dropped 5 bases, with 13 bases sitting between them. CDR3 length equals 12 residues. CDR3 loop: CSARPRGDTQYF. For the CDR3, the DNA is TGCAGCGCCCGACCCCGAGGAGATACGCAGTATTTT.

V usage is TRBV19 and J usage is TRBJ2-5; no clear D gene. This CDR3 has 14 residues. The V and J ends lost 1 base and 0 bases respectively, with 6 bases between them. Germline V gives CDR1 LNHDA, CDR2 SQIVND (reference sequence). In DNA form, the CDR3 reads TGTGCCAGTAGTATAGCTCTAGACCAAGAGACCCAGTACTTC. Its protein product is CASSIALDQETQYF.

The chain recombines TRBV7-9 with TRBJ1-3; 7 bases fit TRBD1. The ends lost 1 base at V and 3 bases at J; junction bases unmatched: 6. The CDR3 has 16 residues. The V gene's germline CDR1 is SEHNR and CDR2 FQNEAQ (reference sequence). CDR3 sequence: CASSLEDRRNGNTIYF. The DNA of the CDR3 is TGTGCCAGCAGCTTAGAGGACAGGAGGAATGGAAACACCATATATTTT.

The count of this clone is one. The rearrangement uses TRBV5-1 and TRBJ2-7; 8 bases match TRBD1. The CDR3 is 13 amino acids. Germline lookup yields CDR1 SGHRS and CDR2 YFSETQ. The V segment lost 6 bases and the J segment 1 base; nucleotides outside the gene matches: 3. The CDR3 sequence is CASTWTGSYEQYF. The CDR3 nucleotides are TGCGCCAGCACTTGGACAGGGTCCTACGAGCAGTACTTC.

The genes are TRBV7-6 and TRBJ1-2; 7 nucleotides match TRBD1. CDR3 length equals 14 residues. CDR1 is SGHVS, CDR2 FNYEAQ, per germline. Trimming took 5 bases from V and 2 from J; bases not matched to a gene: 5. The CDR3 DNA reads TGTGCCAGCAGCCTAACGACAGGGAACTATGGCTACACCTTC. This codes for CASSLTTGNYGYTF. Variable domain in full (rest from reference TRBV7-6 and TRBJ1-2): GAGVSQSPRYKVTKRGQDVALRCDPISGHVSLYWYRQALGQGPEFLTYFNYEAQQDKSGLPNDRFSAERPEGSISTLTIQRTEQRDSAMYRCASSLTTGNYGYTFGSGTRLTVV.

V and J are TRBV5-1 and TRBJ1-1; the D gene is possibly TRBD1 (5 bases). Per the germline V gene, CDR1 is SGHRS and CDR2 is YFSETQ. The CDR3 is made up of 15 amino acids. Trimming removed 0 bases at V and 7 bases at J, with 16 bases between. CDR3 sequence reads: CASSLGTGVQGEAFF. The CDR3 bases are TGCGCCAGCAGCTTGGGTACGGGGGTGCAAGGTGAAGCTTTCTTT.

The chain links TRBV7-6 to TRBJ2-1; 10 nucleotides line up with TRBD1. Looked up from germline, CDR1 is SGHVS and CDR2 is FNYEAQ. The V gene end was trimmed by 7 bases and the J gene end by 5 bases; junction bases not matched to a gene: 5. There are 14 residues in the CDR3. The CDR3 DNA reads TGTGCCAGCAACAGAGGACAGGGGGACAATGAGCAGTTCTTC. Its protein product is CASNRGQGDNEQFF.

This rearrangement joins TRBV27 to TRBJ2-2; 11 bases are a match to TRBD2. V dropped 5 bases and J dropped 5; count of bases not matched to a gene: 4. This CDR3 is built from 15 residues. Germline loops: CDR1 MNHEY, CDR2 SMNVEV (reference sequence). CDR3 region: CASSVAGGLTGELFF. In nucleotides, the CDR3 is TGTGCCAGCAGTGTAGCGGGGGGGCTGACCGGGGAGCTGTTTTTT.

CDR3 loop: CAWSVQGAKLFF. The CDR3 DNA reads TGTGCCTGGAGTGTTCAGGGAGCAAAACTGTTTTTT. The gene calls are TRBV30 and TRBJ1-4, with a tentative D call TRBD1 (5 bases). V was pared by 0 bases and J by 10 bases, with 9 bases between. CDR3 length: 12 amino acids. The germline gives CDR1 GTSNPN, CDR2 SVGIG (reference sequence).

The rearrangement links TRBV30 to TRBJ1-5, with TRBD1 matching 9 bases. This CDR3 contains 15 residues. Germline assignment: CDR1 GTSNPN and CDR2 SVGIG (reference sequence). V was pared by 3 bases and J by 2 bases, with 5 bases of the junction left unmatched. CDR3 bases: TGTGCCTGGAGGGGAACAGGGGGCGGCAATCAGCCCCAGCATTTT. Its translation is CAWRGTGGGNQPQHF.

V usage is TRBV5-1 and J usage is TRBJ2-5, with 7 positions matching TRBD1. The ends lost 2 bases at V and 2 bases at J; junction bases unmatched: 6. The germline gives CDR1 SGHRS, CDR2 YFSETQ. The CDR3 contains 15 residues. Here the CDR3 DNA reads TGCGCCAGCAGCTTTACCGGGACAGCGCAAGAGACCCAGTACTTC. It is translated as CASSFTGTAQETQYF.

V is TRBV18 and J is TRBJ2-7, with D possibly being TRBD2 (6 bases). Trimming took 3 bases from V and 0 from J, leaving 18 bases between them. Looked up from germline, CDR1 is KGHSH and CDR2 is LQKENI. The CDR3 runs to 17 residues. The CDR3 DNA reads TGTGCCAGCTCACCGGGAAGCGGGCCAACCAGCTCCTACGAGCAGTACTTC. Translated, it gives CASSPGSGPTSSYEQYF.

V and J are TRBV19 and TRBJ2-4; D perhaps matches TRBD1 (5 bases). The CDR3 is 17 amino acids. Trimming removed 4 bases from V and 0 bases from J, with 16 bases in between. Germline assignment: CDR1 LNHDA and CDR2 SQIVND (reference sequence). CDR3 in DNA: TGTGCCAGTAGTAATCCGAAAACAGGTCAAGCCAAAAACATTCAGTACTTC. Amino acid sequence: CASSNPKTGQAKNIQYF.

The sample holds one count of this clone. The chain carries TRBV7-9 and TRBJ1-1; TRBD1 might be the D (5 bases). The CDR3 runs 14 residues. From germline, CDR1 is SEHNR and CDR2 FQNEAQ (reference sequence). Trimming took off 7 bases at V and 1 base at J, with 13 bases between the two ends. The DNA of the CDR3 is TGTGCCAGCACTTCCTCGGGGGGGAACACTGAAGCTTTCTTT. Encoded protein: CASTSSGGNTEAFF.

The V call is TRBV27, the J call TRBJ2-2; D may correspond to TRBD1 or TRBD2 (5 bases each). From germline, CDR1 is MNHEY and CDR2 SMNVEV (reference sequence). Trimming pared 7 bases from V and 3 bases from J, leaving 21 bases between. This CDR3 is built from 17 residues. CDR3 sequence: CASTPKGASGYTGELFF. The CDR3 region has the DNA TGTGCCAGCACTCCCAAAGGGGCCTCGGGATACACCGGGGAGCTGTTTTTT.

The chain joins TRBV7-2 to TRBJ1-5, with TRBD1 identical over 8 bases. The V gene end was trimmed by 2 bases and the J gene end by 4 bases; junction bases not matched to a gene: 10. CDR3 length: 17 residues. Germline V gene data show CDR1 as SGHTA and CDR2 as FQGNSA. The CDR3 loop reads CASSLTWTGRRNQPQHF. The CDR3 bases are TGTGCCAGCAGCTTAACCTGGACAGGGAGGAGGAATCAGCCCCAGCATTTT.

The chain recombines TRBV5-1 with TRBJ2-2, with 9 bases matching TRBD1. The CDR3 is 17 amino acids. The V gene's germline CDR1 is SGHRS and CDR2 YFSETQ. With 0 bases clipped from V and 2 bases from J, the junction kept 5 bases outside the gene matches. CDR3 loop: CASSLAGTGKNTGELFF. The CDR3 DNA sequence: TGCGCCAGCAGCTTGGCCGGGACAGGGAAAAACACCGGGGAGCTGTTTTTT.

The genes are TRBV5-1 and TRBJ1-1; tentatively, D is TRBD1 (6 bases). This CDR3 is 16 amino acids long. Germline CDR1 and CDR2: SGHRS and YFSETQ. Trimming took 4 bases from V and 1 from J, leaving 17 bases between them. For the CDR3, the DNA is TGCGCCAGCAGCCCGGGACACTCGAGTGGGAACACTGAAGCTTTCTTT. Translation: CASSPGHSSGNTEAFF.